Reported below is one T cell receptor beta chain. Its antigen is unidentified. This specimen comes from a study of shared clonotypes between healthy human individuals. Study information: Plates per donor: three CD4 naive, three CD4 memory, two CD8 naive, one CD8 memory. Whole-study findings and limits: Among donors, clonotype sharing was expected to be affected by sequencing depth.

This CDR3 is 12 amino acids long. V was trimmed by 3 bases and J by 8 bases, leaving 11 bases between them. Germline loops: CDR1 KGHSH, CDR2 LQKENI. The genomic DNA of each subset was split evenly across several immunoSEQ plates. Data came from immunoSEQ multiplex PCR; TCRdb stores just in-frame clones and leaves some out. The repertoire holds about 2 million clones, roughly 96% seen once, with 0.1% to 0.15% in the top ten. This TCR derives from a man younger than 35 in good health. The rearrangement uses TRBV18 and TRBJ2-7; D remains unclear. The sequenced sample consisted of naive CD4+ T cells sorted from blood. As to subset: CD45RA+ positively selected. For the CDR3, the DNA is TGTGCCAGCTCACCTGAGACGGCACAGCAGTACTTC. Its protein is CASSPETAQQYF.